This T cell receptor beta chain was found in a study of blood T cell repertoires in COVID-19. Study context: Samples of COVID-19 (acute and convalescent) were obtained from the United States, Italy and Spain. T cells, B-cell-depleted T cells, or PBMCs provided the cDNA or gDNA that served as material.

Authors' data handling: Amplification from reference gene primers served as the basis for estimated nucleated cell counts. Generated by immunoSEQ multiplex PCR, the TCRdb table keeps only in-frame clones and is missing some. The V and J calls and clone size are taken from that table; D and trimming were inferred from the DNA. The sample includes 69,000 or so clones, approximately 80% of them seen just once. Germline CDR1 and CDR2: LNHDA and SQIVND (reference sequence). V lost 3 bases, J lost 7 bases, and 12 bases stayed unmatched. There are 15 residues in the CDR3. The chain is built from TRBV19 and TRBJ2-7; 7 positions match TRBD1. Sequences were obtained from peripheral blood. The TCR originated in a woman of 80 years or more with active or convalescent COVID-19. Here the CDR3 reads CASSIGRQGVSEQYF. CDR3 bases: TGTGCCAGTAGTATCGGTCGGCAGGGGGTGAGTGAGCAGTACTTC.